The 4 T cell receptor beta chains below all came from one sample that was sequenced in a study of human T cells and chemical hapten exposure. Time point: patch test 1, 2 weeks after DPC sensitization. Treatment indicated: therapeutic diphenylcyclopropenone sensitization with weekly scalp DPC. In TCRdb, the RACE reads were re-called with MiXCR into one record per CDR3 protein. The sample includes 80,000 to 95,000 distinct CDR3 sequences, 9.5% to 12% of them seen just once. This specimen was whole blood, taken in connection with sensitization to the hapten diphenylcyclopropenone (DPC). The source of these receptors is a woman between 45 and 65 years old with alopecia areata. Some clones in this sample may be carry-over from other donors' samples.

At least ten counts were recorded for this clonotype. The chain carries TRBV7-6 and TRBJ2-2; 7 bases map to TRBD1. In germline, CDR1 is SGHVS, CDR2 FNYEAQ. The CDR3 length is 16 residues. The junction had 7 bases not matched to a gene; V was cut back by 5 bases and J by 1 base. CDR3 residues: CASSRGQVLNTGELFF. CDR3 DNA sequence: TGTGCCAGCAGCCGAGGACAGGTTTTGAACACCGGGGAGCTGTTTTTT.

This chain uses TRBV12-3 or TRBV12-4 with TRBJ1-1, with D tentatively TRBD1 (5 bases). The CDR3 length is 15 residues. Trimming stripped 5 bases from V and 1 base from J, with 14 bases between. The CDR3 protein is CASSPGLGTNTEAFF. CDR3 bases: TGTGCCAGCAGTCCCGGTTTGGGGACGAACACTGAAGCTTTCTTT.

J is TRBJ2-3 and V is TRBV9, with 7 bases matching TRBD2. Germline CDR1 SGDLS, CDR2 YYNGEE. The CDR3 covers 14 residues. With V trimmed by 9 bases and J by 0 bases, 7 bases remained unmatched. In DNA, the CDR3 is TGTGCCACCCGGCCGGGACTAAGCACAGATACGCAGTATTTT. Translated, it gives CATRPGLSTDTQYF.

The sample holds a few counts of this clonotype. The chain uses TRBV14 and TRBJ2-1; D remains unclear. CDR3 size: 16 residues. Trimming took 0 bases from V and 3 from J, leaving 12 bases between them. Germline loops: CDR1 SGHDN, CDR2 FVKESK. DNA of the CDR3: TGTGCCAGCAGCCAAGAGCCTAGTTGGGTCTACAATGAGCAGTTCTTC. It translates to CASSQEPSWVYNEQFF.